This T cell receptor (beta chain) was identified during a study of vaccination and CD4 T cells after COVID-19. The overall study: In culture, cells were exposed to overlapping spike peptides from SARS-CoV-2, HCoV-NL63, HCoV-OC43 and HCoV-229E.

The germline V and J ends were trimmed by 5 bases and 1 base, with 8 bases remaining between them. The CDR3 has 13 residues. Germline CDR1 and CDR2: LNHDA and SQIVND (reference sequence). Specified treatment: approximately 9-day PBMC culture with coronavirus spike peptide pools or control peptides (ViraFEST assay). The Oncomine TCR Beta short-read assay sequenced DNA from cultured CD4+ T cells. The genomic DNA was obtained from cultured CD4+ T cells by extraction with the QIAamp micro DNA kit. TCRdb used MiXCR to reprocess the PCR reads, holding one entry per CDR3 protein. The repertoire holds around 17,000 distinct CDR3 sequences, with about 55% as singletons. This clonotype was counted only a few times. What it recognizes is unknown.

The source of this sequence is a human donor who had recovered from COVID-19. The chain employs TRBV19 and TRBJ1-2; D uncertain. The specimen sequenced was CD4+ T cells from blood, cultured in vitro. CDR3 region: CASSRNGNYGYTF. The DNA of the CDR3 is TGTGCCAGTAGTCGCAACGGTAACTATGGCTACACCTTC.